A single sample gave rise to the 2 T cell receptor beta chains below, sequenced in a study of response to subunit inactivated influenza vaccine. TCRdb re-analysed the RT-PCR reads in MiXCR, keeping a single row per CDR3 protein. The data hold 200,000 to 300,000 distinct CDR3 sequences, with 12% observed a single time. The sample was non-naive T cells sorted from PBMCs, taken around two weeks before vaccination. The receptors come from a man aged 50-59 years who received an inactivated influenza vaccine.

The chain links TRBV7-2 to TRBJ2-1, with 13 bases identical to TRBD2. The germline CDR1 and CDR2 sequences are SGHTA and FQGNSA. The length of the CDR3 is 14 residues. The J segment lost 9 bases and the V segment lost 5 bases, leaving 4 bases of the junction unmatched. The CDR3 DNA reads as TGTGCCAGCAGCACGCGGACTAGCGGGGGTGAGCAGTTCTTC. It encodes CASSTRTSGGEQFF.

This clonotype was counted a few times. This chain joins TRBV7-2 and TRBJ2-2; D is tentatively TRBD1 or TRBD2 (5 bases each). The V end lost 5 bases, the J end lost 0 bases, and 10 bases lay between the germline ends. Germline V gene lookup returns CDR1 SGHTA and CDR2 FQGNSA. The CDR3 spans 15 residues. CDR3 in DNA: TGTGCCAGCAGCCTGGGACGCCCGAACACCGGGGAGCTGTTTTTT. Translation: CASSLGRPNTGELFF.